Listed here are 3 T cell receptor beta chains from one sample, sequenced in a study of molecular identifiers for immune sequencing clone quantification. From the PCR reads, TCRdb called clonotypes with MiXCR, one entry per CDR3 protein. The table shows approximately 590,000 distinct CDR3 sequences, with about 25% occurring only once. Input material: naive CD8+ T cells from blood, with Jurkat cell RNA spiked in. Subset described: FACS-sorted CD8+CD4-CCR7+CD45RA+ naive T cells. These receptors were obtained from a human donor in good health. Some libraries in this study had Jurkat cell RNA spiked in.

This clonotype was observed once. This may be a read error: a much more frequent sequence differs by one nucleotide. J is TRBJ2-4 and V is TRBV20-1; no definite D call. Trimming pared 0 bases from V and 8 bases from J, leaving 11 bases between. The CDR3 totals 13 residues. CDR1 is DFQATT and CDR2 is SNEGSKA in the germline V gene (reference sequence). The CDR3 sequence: CSARDPPVDIQYF. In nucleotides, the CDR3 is TGCAGTGCTAGAGACCCACCCGTAGACATTCAGTACTTC.

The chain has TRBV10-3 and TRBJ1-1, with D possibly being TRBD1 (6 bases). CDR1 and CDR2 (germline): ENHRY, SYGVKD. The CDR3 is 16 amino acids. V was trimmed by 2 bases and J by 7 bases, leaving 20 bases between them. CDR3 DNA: TGTGCCATCAGTGAGAGAGAAGGGGGGGGGAATAATGAAGCTTTCTTT. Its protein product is CAISEREGGGNNEAFF.

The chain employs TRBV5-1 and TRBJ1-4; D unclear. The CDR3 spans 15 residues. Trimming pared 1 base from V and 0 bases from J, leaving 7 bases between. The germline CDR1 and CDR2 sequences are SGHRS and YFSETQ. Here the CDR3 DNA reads TGCGCCAGCAGCTTGTTCAGTGCAACTAATGAAAAACTGTTTTTT. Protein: CASSLFSATNEKLFF.